These 23 T cell receptor beta chains originate from one sample sequenced in a study of monozygotic twins with cystic fibrosis. Here immunoSEQ multiplex PCR was the method, and the copy in TCRdb shows in-frame clones only, minus some. The repertoire holds 12,000 to 15,000 clones, over 75% seen once, with less than 0.95% in the top ten. The source material was blood. The receptor source for this set is a boy younger than 18 with cystic fibrosis.

The V gene is TRBV23-1, the J gene TRBJ1-1; D remains unclear. TRBV23-1 is sorted into the ORF group, with uncertain function. Trimming shortened V by 0 bases and J by 0 bases, and 8 bases separated the two germline ends. This CDR3 is 15 amino acids long. Here the CDR3 DNA reads TGCGCCAGCAGTCAATCGGGCAGCATGAACACTGAAGCTTTCTTT. It encodes CASSQSGSMNTEAFF.

The chain employs TRBV27 and TRBJ1-2; weak D call: TRBD1 (6 bases). V was trimmed by 7 bases and J by 8 bases, leaving 20 bases between them. The germline gives CDR1 MNHEY, CDR2 SMNVEV (reference sequence). This CDR3 region has 14 residues. CDR3 sequence: CASKSPRGIGGYTF. DNA for the CDR3: TGTGCCAGCAAAAGCCCAAGGGGGATCGGGGGCTACACCTTC.

The rearrangement joins TRBV7-9 to TRBJ1-5; no firm D call. Trimming took 3 bases from V and 0 from J, leaving 6 bases between them. This CDR3 contains 14 residues. Germline values: CDR1 SEHNR, CDR2 FQNEAQ (reference sequence). The CDR3, as DNA: TGTGCCAGCAGCTTTTTGGATAGCAATCAGCCCCAGCATTTT. Protein: CASSFLDSNQPQHF.

The chain links TRBV9 to TRBJ1-1; D call uncertain. The CDR3 consists of 14 residues. Germline values: CDR1 SGDLS, CDR2 YYNGEE. The V end lost 3 bases, the J end lost 2 bases, and 11 bases lay between the germline ends. The chain's CDR3 is CASSGREGNTEAFF. The CDR3 bases are TGTGCCAGCAGCGGGAGAGAGGGCAACACTGAAGCTTTCTTT.

V and J are TRBV2 and TRBJ1-5, with TRBD1 matching 8 bases. The V segment lost 2 bases and the J segment 6 bases; nucleotides outside the gene matches: 6. The CDR3 is 15 residues long. CDR1 is SNHLY and CDR2 is FYNNEI in the germline V gene. In DNA form, the CDR3 reads TGTGCCAGCAGTGAAACCCAGGGGGCTCTTCAGCCCCAGCATTTT. It translates to CASSETQGALQPQHF.

The rearrangement links TRBV29-1 to TRBJ2-7; the match to TRBD2 covers 8 bases. The CDR3 is made up of 12 amino acids. The germline V gene encodes CDR1 SQVTM and CDR2 ANQGSEA. V lost 4 bases, J lost 12 bases, and 11 bases stayed unmatched. The CDR3 DNA sequence: TGCAGCGTTGCTGAGTCAGCGGGGGTCGGGTACTTC. It specifies CSVAESAGVGYF.

The gene calls are TRBV18 and TRBJ2-5; D remains unclear. Germline V gives CDR1 KGHSH, CDR2 LQKENI. V lost 0 bases, J lost 4 bases, and 12 bases lay in between. This CDR3 comprises 15 residues. Here the CDR3 reads CASSPPPVLGETQYF. The CDR3 DNA reads TGTGCCAGCTCACCACCTCCCGTCCTAGGAGAGACCCAGTACTTC.

CDR3 DNA sequence: TGTGCCAGTAGTATGGCCCACCTGGGAGTCTCCTACGAGCAGTACTTC. This encodes CASSMAHLGVSYEQYF. The gene calls are TRBV19 and TRBJ2-7; perhaps TRBD2 as D (5 bases). CDR3 length equals 16 residues. CDR1 and CDR2 from the germline V gene are LNHDA and SQIVND (reference sequence). Trimming left V 3 bases short and J 0 bases short, with 15 bases between.

The rearrangement joins TRBV20-1 to TRBJ1-1; no clear D gene. CDR3 length: 10 amino acids. Between the trimmed V and J ends, which lost 6 bases and 3 bases, there was a span of 5 bases. Germline-derived CDR1 and CDR2 are DFQATT and SNEGSKA (reference sequence). The CDR3 nucleotides are TGCAGTGCAACAGACACTGAAGCTTTCTTT. It translates to CSATDTEAFF.

As DNA, the CDR3 is TGTGCCAGCAGCAAGAATAACTATGGCTACACCTTC. Its protein is CASSKNNYGYTF. V is TRBV11-2 and J is TRBJ1-2; no reliable D call. The CDR3 is 12 amino acids. V was cut by 5 bases and J by 1 base, with 5 bases left in between. Germline V gives CDR1 SGHAT, CDR2 FQNNGV.

This chain joins TRBV19 and TRBJ1-2; TRBD1 might be the D (5 bases). Germline values: CDR1 LNHDA, CDR2 SQIVND (reference sequence). V was cut by 2 bases and J by 4 bases, with 17 bases left in between. This CDR3 has 16 residues. For the CDR3, the DNA is TGTGCCAGTAGTATACCACCGGGACCAGACCCCTATGGCTACACCTTC. This encodes CASSIPPGPDPYGYTF.

The chain combines TRBV5-6 with TRBJ1-5; 7 nucleotides agree with TRBD1. The CDR3 length is 14 residues. V shed 0 bases and J 5 bases; nucleotides not matched to a gene: 2. Germline-derived CDR1 and CDR2 are SGHDT and YYEEEE. The CDR3 nucleotides are TGTGCCAGCAGCTTGGGGCAGGGGGATCAGCCCCAGCATTTT. Its translation: CASSLGQGDQPQHF. The full variable domain, its missing parts supplied by reference TRBV5-6 and TRBJ1-5, is DAGVTQSPTHLIKTRGQQVTLRCSPKSGHDTVSWYQQALGQGPQFIFQYYEEEERQRGNFPDRFSGHQFPNYSSELNVNALLLGDSALYLCASSLGQGDQPQHFGDGTRLSIL.

J is TRBJ1-4 and V is TRBV27; the D is unclear. There are 15 residues in the CDR3. The V and J ends lost 3 bases and 0 bases respectively, with 8 bases between them. The germline gives CDR1 MNHEY, CDR2 SMNVEV (reference sequence). This CDR3 reads CASSFSGATNEKLFF. The CDR3 region has the DNA TGTGCCAGCAGTTTCTCCGGGGCAACTAATGAAAAACTGTTTTTT. The entire variable domain, with the rest obtained from reference TRBV27 and TRBJ1-4, is as follows: EAQVTQNPRYLITVTGKKLTVTCSQNMNHEYMSWYRQDPGLGLRQIYYSMNVEVTDKGDVPEGYKVSRKEKRNFPLILESPSPNQTSLYFCASSFSGATNEKLFFGSGTQLSVL.

V is TRBV5-1 and J is TRBJ2-4, with TRBD1 as a possible D gene (6 bases). The V gene's germline CDR1 is SGHRS and CDR2 YFSETQ. V was cut by 4 bases and J by 2 bases, with 10 bases left in between. The CDR3 covers 14 residues. The CDR3 protein is CASSLQGTKNIQYF. The CDR3 DNA sequence: TGCGCCAGCAGCCTCCAGGGGACCAAAAACATTCAGTACTTC.

The rearrangement joins TRBV28 to TRBJ1-1; D perhaps matches TRBD1 (6 bases). Germline V gene lookup returns CDR1 MDHEN and CDR2 SYDVKM. The germline V and J ends were trimmed by 3 bases and 3 bases, with 20 bases remaining between them. This CDR3 has 17 residues. The CDR3 spells CASSFVLGGNPYTEAFF. CDR3 coding DNA: TGTGCCAGCAGTTTTGTTCTAGGGGGTAACCCTTACACTGAAGCTTTCTTT.

V is TRBV11-2 and J is TRBJ1-1; D remains ambiguous. Per germline, CDR1 SGHAT and CDR2 FQNNGV. The V and J ends lost 5 bases and 1 base respectively, with 5 bases between them. The CDR3 covers 12 residues. The CDR3: CASSPTNTEAFF. CDR3 DNA sequence: TGTGCCAGCAGCCCAACGAACACTGAAGCTTTCTTT.

The CDR3 nucleotides are TGTGCCAGCAGCCCCATAGGAGAAGGGGGTGAGCAGTTCTTC. Amino acid sequence: CASSPIGEGGEQFF. V and J are TRBV7-9 and TRBJ2-1; D perhaps matches TRBD1 (6 bases). Trimming stripped 5 bases from V and 9 bases from J, with 17 bases between. In germline, CDR1 is SEHNR, CDR2 FQNEAQ (reference sequence). The CDR3 consists of 14 residues. Filled out from reference TRBV7-9 and TRBJ2-1, the complete variable domain reads DTGVSQNPRHKITKRGQNVTFRCDPISEHNRLYWYRQTLGQGPEFLTYFQNEAQLEKSRLLSDRFSAERPKGSFSTLEIQRTEQGDSAMYLCASSPIGEGGEQFFGPGTRLTVL.

The V call is TRBV18, the J call TRBJ1-1, with D possibly TRBD1 on 5 matching bases. Germline CDR1 KGHSH, CDR2 LQKENI. The CDR3 runs to 16 residues. Trimming removed 2 bases from V and 0 bases from J, with 13 bases in between. CDR3 nucleotides: TGTGCCAGCTCACCAAGAGAGGGGTATTTGAACACTGAAGCTTTCTTT. Residues: CASSPREGYLNTEAFF. The full variable domain, in which reference TRBV18 and TRBJ1-1 provide the parts outside the CDR3, is NAGVMQNPRHLVRRRGQEARLRCSPMKGHSHVYWYRQLPEEGLKFMVYLQKENIIDESGMPKERFSAEFPKEGPSILRIQQVVRGDSAAYFCASSPREGYLNTEAFFGQGTRLTVV.

J is TRBJ2-4 and V is TRBV6-1; 11 bases line up with TRBD2. Germline-derived CDR1 and CDR2 are MNHNS and SASEGT. The CDR3 extends over 17 amino acids. Trimming cost V 2 bases and J 3 bases; bases outside gene matches: 6. Here the CDR3 DNA reads TGTGCCAGCAGTGAAAGACTAGCGGGACGGGGCAAAAACATTCAGTACTTC. Translation: CASSERLAGRGKNIQYF.

The V gene is TRBV5-1, the J gene TRBJ2-4, with 9 bases matching TRBD1. Germline V gene data show CDR1 as SGHRS and CDR2 as YFSETQ. Germline trimming cut 4 bases from V and 8 bases from J; bases unmatched to any gene: 7. This CDR3 is 14 amino acids long. For the CDR3, the DNA is TGCGCCAGCAGCCGACAGGGGGTGAGGGACATTCAGTACTTC. It encodes CASSRQGVRDIQYF.

The genes are TRBV27 and TRBJ1-1; D is perhaps TRBD1 (5 bases). CDR1 is MNHEY, CDR2 SMNVEV, per germline (reference sequence). V shed 8 bases and J shed 0 bases, with 16 bases lying between them. CDR3 length: 15 amino acids. The CDR3 region has the DNA TGTGCCAGCCGGAACTCAGGGCTCATGAACACTGAAGCTTTCTTT. As protein: CASRNSGLMNTEAFF.

The chain links TRBV27 to TRBJ1-1; 8 bases are shared with TRBD1. In germline, CDR1 is MNHEY, CDR2 SMNVEV (reference sequence). CDR3 length: 15 amino acids. V gave up 5 bases and J gave up 1 base; unmatched junction bases: 6. This CDR3 reads CASSTHGTGNTEAFF. The CDR3 DNA sequence: TGTGCCAGCAGTACCCACGGGACAGGGAACACTGAAGCTTTCTTT.

The V call is TRBV5-4, the J call TRBJ2-5; 9 bases are a match to TRBD2. Germline CDR1 reads SGHNT; CDR2 reads YYREEE (reference sequence). The CDR3 has 17 residues. V trimming: 0 bases; J trimming: 2 bases; junction bases outside the gene matches: 8. The CDR3 nucleotides read TGTGCCAGCAGCTTGGAAACTGCGGCGGGAGGGCAAGAGACCCAGTACTTC. Its protein is CASSLETAAGGQETQYF.